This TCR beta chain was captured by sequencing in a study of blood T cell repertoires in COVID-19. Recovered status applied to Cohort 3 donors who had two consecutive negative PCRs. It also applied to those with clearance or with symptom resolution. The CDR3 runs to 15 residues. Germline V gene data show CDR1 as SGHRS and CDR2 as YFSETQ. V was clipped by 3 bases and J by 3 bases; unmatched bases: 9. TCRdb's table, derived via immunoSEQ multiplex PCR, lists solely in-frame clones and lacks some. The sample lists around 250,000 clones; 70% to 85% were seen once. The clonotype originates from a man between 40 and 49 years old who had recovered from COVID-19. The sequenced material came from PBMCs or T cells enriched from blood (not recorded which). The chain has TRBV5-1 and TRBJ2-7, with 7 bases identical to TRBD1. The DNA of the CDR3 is TGCGCCAGCAGCTCGTCCCGGGACAGAAGCTACGAGCAGTACTTC. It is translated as CASSSSRDRSYEQYF.